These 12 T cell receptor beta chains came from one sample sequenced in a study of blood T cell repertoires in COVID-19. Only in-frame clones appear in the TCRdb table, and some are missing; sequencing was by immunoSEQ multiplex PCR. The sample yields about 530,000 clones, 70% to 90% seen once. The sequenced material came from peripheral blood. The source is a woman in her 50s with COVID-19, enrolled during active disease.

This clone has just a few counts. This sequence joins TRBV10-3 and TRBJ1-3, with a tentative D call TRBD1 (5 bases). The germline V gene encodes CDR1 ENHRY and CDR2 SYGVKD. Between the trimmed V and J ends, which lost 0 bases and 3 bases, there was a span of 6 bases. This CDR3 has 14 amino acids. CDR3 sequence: CAISESGDGNTIYF. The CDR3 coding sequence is TGTGCCATCAGTGAGTCAGGGGATGGAAACACCATATATTTT.

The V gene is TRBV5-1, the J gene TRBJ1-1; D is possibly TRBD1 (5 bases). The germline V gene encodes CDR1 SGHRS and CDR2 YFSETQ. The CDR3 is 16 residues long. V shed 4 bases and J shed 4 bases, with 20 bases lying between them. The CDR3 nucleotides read TGCGCCAGCAGCCCCTCGGGACTGAGGGATCCCACTGAAGCTTTCTTT. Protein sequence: CASSPSGLRDPTEAFF. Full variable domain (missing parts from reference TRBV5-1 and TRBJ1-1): KAGVTQTPRYLIKTRGQQVTLSCSPISGHRSVSWYQQTPGQGLQFLFEYFSETQRNKGNFPGRFSGRQFSNSRSEMNVSTLELGDSALYLCASSPSGLRDPTEAFFGQGTRLTVV.

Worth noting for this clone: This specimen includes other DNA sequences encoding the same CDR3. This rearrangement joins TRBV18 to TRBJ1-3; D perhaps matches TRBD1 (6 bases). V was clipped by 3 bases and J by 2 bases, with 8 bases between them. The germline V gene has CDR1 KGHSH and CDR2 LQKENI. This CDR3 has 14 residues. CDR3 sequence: CASSPDRAGNTIYF. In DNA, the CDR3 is TGTGCCAGCTCACCGGACAGAGCTGGAAACACCATATATTTT.

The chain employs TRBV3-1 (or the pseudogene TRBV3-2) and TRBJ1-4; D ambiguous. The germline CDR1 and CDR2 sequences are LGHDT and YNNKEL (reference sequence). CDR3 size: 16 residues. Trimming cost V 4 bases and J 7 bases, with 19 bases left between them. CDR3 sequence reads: CASSPQLEGSLEKLFF. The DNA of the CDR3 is TGTGCCAGCAGCCCGCAACTCGAGGGATCTCTTGAAAAACTGTTTTTT.

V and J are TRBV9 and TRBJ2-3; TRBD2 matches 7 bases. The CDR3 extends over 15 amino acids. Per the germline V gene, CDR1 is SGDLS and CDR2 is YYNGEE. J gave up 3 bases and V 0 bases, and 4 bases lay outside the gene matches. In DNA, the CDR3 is TGTGCCAGCAGCGTAGGGACTAGAAGGACAGATACGCAGTATTTT. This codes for CASSVGTRRTDTQYF.

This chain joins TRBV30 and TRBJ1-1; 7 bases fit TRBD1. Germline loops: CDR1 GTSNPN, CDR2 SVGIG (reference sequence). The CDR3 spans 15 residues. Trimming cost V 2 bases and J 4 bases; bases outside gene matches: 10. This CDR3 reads CAWSPIDRESTEAFF. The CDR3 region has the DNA TGTGCCTGGAGTCCCATAGACAGGGAGAGCACTGAAGCTTTCTTT.

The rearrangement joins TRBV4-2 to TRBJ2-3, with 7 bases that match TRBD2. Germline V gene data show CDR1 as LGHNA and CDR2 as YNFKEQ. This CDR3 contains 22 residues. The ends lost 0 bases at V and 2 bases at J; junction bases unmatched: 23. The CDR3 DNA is TGTGCCAGCAGCCAAGATGTCGGATTAGGGGAAGTAATAAGCGGGAACACAGATACGCAGTATTTT. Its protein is CASSQDVGLGEVISGNTDTQYF.

CDR3 residues: CASSPDRGTMNTEAFF. CDR3 in DNA: TGTGCCAGCAGCCCTGACAGGGGGACTATGAACACTGAAGCTTTCTTT. The V call is TRBV9, the J call TRBJ1-1; 9 bases align to TRBD1. The CDR3 totals 16 residues. The germline gives CDR1 SGDLS, CDR2 YYNGEE. V was clipped by 4 bases and J by 0 bases; unmatched bases: 7.

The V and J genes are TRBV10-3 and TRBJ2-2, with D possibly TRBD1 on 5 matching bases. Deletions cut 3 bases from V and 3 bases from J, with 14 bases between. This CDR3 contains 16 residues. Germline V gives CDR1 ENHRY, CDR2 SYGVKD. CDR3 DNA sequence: TGTGCCATCAGTGATTCAGGCAGGGCTGACACCGGGGAGCTGTTTTTT. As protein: CAISDSGRADTGELFF.

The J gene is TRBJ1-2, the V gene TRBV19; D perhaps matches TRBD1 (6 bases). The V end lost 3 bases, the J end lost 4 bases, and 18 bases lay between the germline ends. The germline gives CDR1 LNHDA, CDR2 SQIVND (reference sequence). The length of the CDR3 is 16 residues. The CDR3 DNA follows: TGTGCCAGTAGTATCATGAGGGCGGACAGCCGCTATGGCTACACCTTC. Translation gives CASSIMRADSRYGYTF.

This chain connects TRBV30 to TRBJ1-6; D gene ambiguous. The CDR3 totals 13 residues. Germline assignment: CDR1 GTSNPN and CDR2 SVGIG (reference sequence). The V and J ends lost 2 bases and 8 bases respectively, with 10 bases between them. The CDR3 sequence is CAWSLARDSPLHF. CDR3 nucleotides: TGTGCCTGGAGTTTGGCACGGGATTCACCCCTCCACTTT.

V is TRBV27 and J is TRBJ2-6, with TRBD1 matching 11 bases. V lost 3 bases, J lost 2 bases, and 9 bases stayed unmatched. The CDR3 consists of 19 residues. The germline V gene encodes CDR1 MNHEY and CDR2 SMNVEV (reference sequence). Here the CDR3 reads CASSFLDRGRITGANVLTF. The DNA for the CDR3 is TGTGCCAGCAGTTTTTTGGACAGGGGGCGAATCACTGGGGCCAACGTCCTGACTTTC.